This T cell receptor (beta chain) appears in the sequencing data of a study of control samples from healthy donors and cancer patients. Method: immunoSEQ multiplex PCR; TCRdb's copy keeps in-frame clones and lacks some. The repertoire includes about 170,000 clones, about 87% of them detected once, and about 11% sits in the top ten. The CDR3 loop spans 16 amino acids. Germline lookup yields CDR1 SGHRS and CDR2 YFSETQ. Germline trimming cut 4 bases from V and 1 base from J; bases unmatched to any gene: 8. This receptor was taken from a man aged 25-40 years in good health. The gene calls are TRBV5-1 and TRBJ2-5; TRBD2 matches at 9 bases. The sequenced material came from blood. This chain's CDR3 is CASSPRPGLAQETQYF. The CDR3, as DNA: TGCGCCAGCAGCCCCCGGCCGGGACTAGCCCAAGAGACCCAGTACTTC.